One and the same sample provided the 26 T cell receptor beta chains below, sequenced in a study of T-cell reconstitution after alpha-beta-depleted transplantation in children. It was with unique molecular identifiers that the TCRbeta library was prepared. One entry per CDR3 protein results from TCRdb running MiXCR on the PCR reads. The sample shows about 500,000 distinct CDR3 sequences, about an eighth of them seen only once. The starting material was PBMCs, mostly from graft donor cells, obtained 180 days after TCRalphabeta/CD19-depleted stem cell transplant. Receptors were obtained from a female patient between 2 and 10 years old who had a stem cell transplant for aplastic anemia, so the T cells may come from the graft donor.

A few counts support this clonotype. The chain combines TRBV18 with TRBJ1-1, with D possibly TRBD1 on 5 matching bases. V lost 8 bases, J lost 4 bases, and 17 bases lay in between. The germline gives CDR1 KGHSH, CDR2 LQKENI. This CDR3 has 14 amino acids. The CDR3 reads CASVMAGWSTEAFF. The DNA of the CDR3 is TGTGCCAGCGTCATGGCAGGGTGGAGCACTGAAGCTTTCTTT. Combining the CDR3 with reference TRBV18 and TRBJ1-1 gives the whole variable domain NAGVMQNPRHLVRRRGQEARLRCSPMKGHSHVYWYRQLPEEGLKFMVYLQKENIIDESGMPKERFSAEFPKEGPSILRIQQVVRGDSAAYFCASVMAGWSTEAFFGQGTRLTVV.

In its sample, this clonotype was seen many times. The V call is TRBV12-3 or TRBV12-4, the J call TRBJ2-2; 8 nucleotides align to TRBD2. With 7 bases clipped from V and 3 bases from J, the junction kept 7 bases outside the gene matches. The CDR3 is 15 amino acids. DNA for the CDR3: TGTGCCAGCACCTTCGCGGGGGGTTACACCGGGGAGCTGTTTTTT. This encodes CASTFAGGYTGELFF.

The V gene is TRBV19, the J gene TRBJ2-1; 9 bases are a match to TRBD2. The CDR3 length is 13 residues. V was pared by 6 bases and J by 9 bases, with 6 bases of the junction left unmatched. The germline CDR1 and CDR2 sequences are LNHDA and SQIVND (reference sequence). The CDR3 DNA reads as TGTGCCAGTAGGAGGACTAGCGCGGTTGAGCAGTTCTTC. Amino acids: CASRRTSAVEQFF.

The gene calls are TRBV28 and TRBJ1-2; a weak D match, TRBD1 (5 bases). Germline-derived CDR1 and CDR2 are MDHEN and SYDVKM. Trimming shortened V by 0 bases and J by 7 bases, and 18 bases separated the two germline ends. CDR3 length: 16 amino acids. CDR3 nucleotide sequence: TGTGCCAGCAGTTTATGGAAAGGAGGGGAGAGACGTGGCTACACCTTC. Its protein product is CASSLWKGGERRGYTF.

The V call is TRBV5-6, the J call TRBJ2-7; D might be TRBD2 (6 bases). The CDR3 sequence is 15 residues long. Germline assignment: CDR1 SGHDT and CDR2 YYEEEE. V lost 0 bases and J lost 4, with 14 bases in between. The CDR3 DNA follows: TGTGCCAGCAGCTTGGCCGGGAGAAACCTATACGAGCAGTACGTC. The encoded protein is CASSLAGRNLYEQYV.

Many counts were recorded for this clonotype. This chain joins TRBV6-2 or TRBV6-3 and TRBJ1-5; D uncertain. The CDR3 consists of 15 residues. The V end was cut by 0 bases, the J end by 3 bases, with 9 bases between. Germline V lookup: CDR1 MNHEY, CDR2 SVGEGT. The CDR3 protein is CASSYSRAANQPQHF. CDR3 in DNA: TGTGCCAGCAGTTACTCGAGGGCAGCCAATCAGCCCCAGCATTTT.

The table lists this clonotype with a few counts. The V and J genes are TRBV5-1 and TRBJ2-5; TRBD2 is a possible D gene (5 bases). V lost 0 bases and J lost 2, with 14 bases in between. The CDR3 has 16 residues. CDR1 is SGHRS, CDR2 YFSETQ, per germline. The CDR3 region has the DNA TGCGCCAGCAGCTTGGAGCGGCAGCATACTCAAGAGACCCAGTACTTC. It translates to CASSLERQHTQETQYF.

The rearrangement joins TRBV25-1 to TRBJ2-2; the D gene is possibly TRBD1 (6 bases). Germline CDR1 and CDR2: MGHDK and SYGVNS. Trimming took 2 bases from V and 5 from J, leaving 6 bases between them. CDR3 length: 13 amino acids. The CDR3 region is CASSEQGTGELFF. As DNA, the CDR3 is TGTGCCAGCAGTGAACAGGGGACCGGGGAGCTGTTTTTT. Supplemented by reference TRBV25-1 and TRBJ2-2, the full variable domain reads EADIYQTPRYLVIGTGKKITLECSQTMGHDKMYWYQQDPGMELHLIHYSYGVNSTEKGDLSSESTVSRIRTEHFPLTLESARPSHTSQYLCASSEQGTGELFFGEGSRLTVL.

This clonotype has more than one count but fewer than ten. J is TRBJ2-1 and V is TRBV29-1; 10 nucleotides line up with TRBD1. CDR3 size: 15 residues. Per the germline V gene, CDR1 is SQVTM and CDR2 is ANQGSEA. The J segment lost 10 bases and the V segment lost 7 bases, leaving 16 bases of the junction unmatched. The CDR3 region is CSGLGLGQGSNEQFF. CDR3 in DNA: TGCAGCGGACTAGGGCTGGGACAGGGGTCAAACGAGCAGTTCTTC.

The chain joins TRBV12-3 or TRBV12-4 to TRBJ1-6, with D perhaps matching TRBD1 (5 bases). The CDR3 consists of 14 residues. Between the trimmed V and J ends, which lost 6 bases and 9 bases, there was a span of 15 bases. Written as DNA, the CDR3 is TGTGCCAGCAGCTCGGGGACGGTCTTTTCACCCCTCCACTTT. It translates to CASSSGTVFSPLHF.

The V and J genes are TRBV18 and TRBJ1-1, with D possibly TRBD1 on 6 matching bases. The CDR3 length is 15 residues. Trimming removed 0 bases at V and 0 bases at J, with 8 bases between. The germline CDR1 and CDR2 sequences are KGHSH and LQKENI. The CDR3 reads CASSPPWGLNTEAFF. The CDR3 region has the DNA TGTGCCAGCTCACCACCGTGGGGGCTGAACACTGAAGCTTTCTTT.

This clonotype was seen ten or more times. V and J are TRBV12-3 or TRBV12-4 and TRBJ1-3, with D tentatively TRBD1 (5 bases). Trimming pared 6 bases from V and 2 bases from J, leaving 11 bases between. The CDR3 has 14 amino acids. This chain's CDR3 is CASSLTGAGNTIYF. The CDR3 nucleotides are TGTGCCAGCAGCCTGACGGGGGCTGGAAACACCATATATTTT.

This chain connects TRBV24-1 to TRBJ2-1, with TRBD1 matching over 8 bases. Germline V gives CDR1 KGHDR, CDR2 SFDVKD. J gave up 7 bases and V 3 bases, and 7 bases lay outside the gene matches. The CDR3 runs 15 residues. This CDR3 reads CATSDQGQGLNEQFF. The CDR3 coding sequence is TGTGCCACCAGTGATCAAGGACAGGGTCTAAATGAGCAGTTCTTC.

Ten or more counts support this clonotype. The V call is TRBV28, the J call TRBJ2-7; no definite D call. This CDR3 region has 14 residues. The germline V gene encodes CDR1 MDHEN and CDR2 SYDVKM. V gave up 2 bases and J gave up 1 base, with 9 bases separating them. The CDR3: CASSLPGRSYEQYF. Here the CDR3 DNA reads TGTGCCAGCAGTTTACCAGGCAGATCCTACGAGCAGTACTTC. Full variable domain (outside the CDR3, taken from reference TRBV28 and TRBJ2-7): DVKVTQSSRYLVKRTGEKVFLECVQDMDHENMFWYRQDPGLGLRLIYFSYDVKMKEKGDIPEGYSVSREKKERFSLILESASTNQTSMYLCASSLPGRSYEQYFGPGTRLTVT.

This clonotype was recorded at least ten times. The chain has TRBV20-1 and TRBJ2-7; 10 bases are a match to TRBD2. The CDR3 contains 14 residues. Losses at the gene ends were 0 bases for V and 3 bases for J; bases not matched to a gene: 2. Germline CDR1 reads DFQATT; CDR2 reads SNEGSKA (reference sequence). The CDR3 bases are TGCAGTGCTAGAGATTCTAGCGGGGGCTACGAGCAGTACTTC. Translating it yields CSARDSSGGYEQYF.

The rearrangement uses TRBV12-3 or TRBV12-4 and TRBJ2-5; 8 bases fit TRBD2. The CDR3 has 17 amino acids. The V segment lost 11 bases and the J segment 4 bases; nucleotides outside the gene matches: 21. The DNA for the CDR3 is TGTGCCTTCGCCAGCGTCACTAGCGGCCTTAAACGAGAGACCCAGTACTTC. It codes for CAFASVTSGLKRETQYF.

In this sample, this clonotype turned up a few times. The rearrangement joins TRBV11-3 to TRBJ2-1; D unresolved. The length of the CDR3 is 14 residues. Germline loops: CDR1 SGHNT, CDR2 YENEEA. V gave up 1 base and J gave up 8 bases, with 12 bases separating them. CDR3 nucleotide sequence: TGTGCCAGCAGCTTAGGCCCCTTCAGGCATGAGCAGTTCTTC. Translated, it gives CASSLGPFRHEQFF.

The table lists this clonotype with a few counts. The chain uses TRBV29-1 and TRBJ1-1; D gene ambiguous. The V end was cut by 3 bases, the J end by 4 bases, with 9 bases between. CDR3 length: 12 residues. From germline, CDR1 is SQVTM and CDR2 ANQGSEA. The CDR3 nucleotides read TGCAGCGTTGATAGCCCGACCACTGAAGCTTTCTTT. It translates to CSVDSPTTEAFF.

The gene calls are TRBV4-2 and TRBJ2-1; D unresolved. From germline, CDR1 is LGHNA and CDR2 YNFKEQ. This CDR3 is 14 amino acids long. Trimming cost V 0 bases and J 15 bases, with 18 bases left between them. CDR3 sequence (DNA): TGTGCCAGCAGCCAAGACGACGGCACTCCAAGGCGGTTCTTC. Translation: CASSQDDGTPRRFF.

This clonotype was recorded many times. The DNA of the CDR3 is TGTGCCATCAGTAGGGACAGGGGGAATAATGAAAAACTGTTTTTT. Its protein is CAISRDRGNNEKLFF. V gene TRBV10-3 combines with J gene TRBJ1-4, with 11 bases matching TRBD1. The V and J ends lost 5 bases and 4 bases, in that order; junction bases with no gene match: 3. From germline, CDR1 is ENHRY and CDR2 SYGVKD. There are 15 residues in the CDR3.

This clonotype came up a few times. The gene calls are TRBV2 and TRBJ1-5; the match to TRBD1 covers 7 bases. CDR3 size: 14 residues. V shed 7 bases, J shed 11 bases, and the junction held 14 bases outside the gene matches. The germline CDR1 and CDR2 sequences are SNHLY and FYNNEI. The CDR3 loop is CASTATDRPSTQHF. In DNA form, the CDR3 reads TGTGCCAGCACTGCAACGGACAGGCCCTCGACCCAGCATTTT.

This clonotype was counted at least ten times. The rearrangement joins TRBV20-1 to TRBJ2-3, with D unresolved. There are 14 residues in the CDR3. Germline CDR1 is DFQATT and CDR2 is SNEGSKA (reference sequence). Trimming removed 3 bases from V and 1 base from J, with 11 bases in between. The CDR3 region is CSARKGIGTDTQYF. In DNA, the CDR3 is TGCAGTGCTAGGAAAGGCATCGGCACAGATACGCAGTATTTT.

This clonotype has just a few counts. This chain joins TRBV28 and TRBJ2-1, with TRBD2 matching 11 bases. Germline V lookup: CDR1 MDHEN, CDR2 SYDVKM. Germline trimming cut 6 bases from V and 2 bases from J; bases unmatched to any gene: 6. The CDR3 extends over 16 amino acids. The CDR3: CASRWTSGLPYNEQFF. As DNA, the CDR3 is TGTGCCAGCAGATGGACTAGCGGGCTACCCTACAATGAGCAGTTCTTC.

The V call is TRBV20-1, the J call TRBJ2-7; D uncertain. The CDR3 is made up of 13 amino acids. CDR1 and CDR2 (germline): DFQATT, SNEGSKA (reference sequence). The V and J ends lost 0 bases and 0 bases respectively, with 6 bases between them. The CDR3 loop reads CSARDAISYEQYF. CDR3 sequence (DNA): TGCAGTGCTAGAGATGCTATCTCCTACGAGCAGTACTTC.

The V and J genes are TRBV15 and TRBJ1-4, with D uncertain. CDR3 length: 10 residues. V lost 8 bases and J 8 bases, leaving 6 bases between the germline ends. Germline CDR1 reads LNHNV; CDR2 reads YYDKDF (reference sequence). CDR3 in amino acids: CATRGEKLFF. CDR3 DNA sequence: TGTGCCACCCGGGGAGAAAAACTGTTTTTT.

This clonotype turned up a few times. This chain joins TRBV9 and TRBJ2-1, with D possibly being TRBD1 (5 bases). The V gene lost 5 bases and the J gene lost 3 bases, with 18 bases spanning the gap. The CDR3 totals 16 residues. Looked up from germline, CDR1 is SGDLS and CDR2 is YYNGEE. Here the CDR3 DNA reads TGTGCCAGCAGTTTTACCCAGGGTCCAAACTACAATGAGCAGTTCTTC. Residues: CASSFTQGPNYNEQFF.